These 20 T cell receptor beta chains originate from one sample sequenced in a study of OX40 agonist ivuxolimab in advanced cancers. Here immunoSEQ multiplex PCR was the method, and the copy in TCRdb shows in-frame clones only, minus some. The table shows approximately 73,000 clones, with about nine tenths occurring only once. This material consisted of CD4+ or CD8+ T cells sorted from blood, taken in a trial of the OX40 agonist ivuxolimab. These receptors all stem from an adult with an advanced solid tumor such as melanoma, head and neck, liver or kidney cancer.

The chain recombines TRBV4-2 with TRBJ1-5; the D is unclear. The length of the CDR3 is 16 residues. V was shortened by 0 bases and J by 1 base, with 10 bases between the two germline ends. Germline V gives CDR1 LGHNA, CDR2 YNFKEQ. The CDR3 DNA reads TGTGCCAGCAGCCAAGATTTGGGTGGGAGCAATCAGCCCCAGCATTTT. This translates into CASSQDLGGSNQPQHF.

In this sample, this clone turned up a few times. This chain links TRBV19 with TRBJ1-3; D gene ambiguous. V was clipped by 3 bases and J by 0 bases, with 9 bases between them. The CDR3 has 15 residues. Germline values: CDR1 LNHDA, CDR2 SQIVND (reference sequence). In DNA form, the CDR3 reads TGTGCCAGTAGTATGGACTTCGACTCTGGAAACACCATATATTTT. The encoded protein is CASSMDFDSGNTIYF.

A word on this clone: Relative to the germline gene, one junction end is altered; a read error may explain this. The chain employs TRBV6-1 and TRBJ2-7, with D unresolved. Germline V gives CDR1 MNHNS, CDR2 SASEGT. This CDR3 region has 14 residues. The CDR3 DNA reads TGTGCCAGCAGTGAAGAGGCGTTGGGTTTGGGCGCGAAATTC. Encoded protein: CASSEEALGLGAKF.

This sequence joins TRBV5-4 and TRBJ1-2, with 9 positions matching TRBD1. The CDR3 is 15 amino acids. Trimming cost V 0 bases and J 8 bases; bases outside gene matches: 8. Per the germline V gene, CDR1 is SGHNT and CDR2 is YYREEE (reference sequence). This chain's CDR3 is CASSLAEQGARGYTF. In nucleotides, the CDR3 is TGTGCCAGCAGCTTGGCCGAACAGGGGGCGCGGGGCTACACCTTC.

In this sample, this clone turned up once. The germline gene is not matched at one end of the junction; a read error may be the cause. Here the CDR3 reads CASSLLGTGGHLLF. Here the CDR3 DNA reads TGTGCCAGCAGCTTGTTAGGGACAGGGGGTCATCTCCTTTTC. This chain connects TRBV5-4 to TRBJ1-2, with 11 bases lining up with TRBD1. CDR3 length equals 14 residues. Germline V lookup: CDR1 SGHNT, CDR2 YYREEE (reference sequence).

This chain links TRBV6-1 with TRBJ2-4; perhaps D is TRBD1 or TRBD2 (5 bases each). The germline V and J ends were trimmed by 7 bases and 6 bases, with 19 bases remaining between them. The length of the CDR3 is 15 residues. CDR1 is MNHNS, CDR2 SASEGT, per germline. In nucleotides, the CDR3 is TGTGCCAGCAAGAACGAACCCGTTGGGGGAAACATTCAGTACTTC. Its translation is CASKNEPVGGNIQYF.

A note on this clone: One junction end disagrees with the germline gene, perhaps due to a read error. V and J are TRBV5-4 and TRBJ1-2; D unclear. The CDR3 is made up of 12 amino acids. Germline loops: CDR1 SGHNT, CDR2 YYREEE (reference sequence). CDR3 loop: CASSQEETGYTF. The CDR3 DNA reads TGCGCCAGCAGCCAAGAAGAGACCGGCTACACCTTC.

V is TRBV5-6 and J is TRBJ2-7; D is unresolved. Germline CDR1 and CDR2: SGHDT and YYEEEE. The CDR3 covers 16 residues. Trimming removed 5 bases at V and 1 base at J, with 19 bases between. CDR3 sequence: CASSPGSGLNSYEQYF. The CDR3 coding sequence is TGTGCCAGCAGTCCCGGGTCCGGGCTGAATTCCTACGAGCAGTACTTC.

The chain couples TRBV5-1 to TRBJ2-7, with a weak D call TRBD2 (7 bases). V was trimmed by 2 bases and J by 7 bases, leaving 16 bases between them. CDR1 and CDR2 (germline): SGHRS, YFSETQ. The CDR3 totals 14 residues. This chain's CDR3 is CASSLSGGAREQYF. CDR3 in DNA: TGCGCCAGCAGCTTAAGTGGGGGGGCTCGGGAGCAGTACTTC.

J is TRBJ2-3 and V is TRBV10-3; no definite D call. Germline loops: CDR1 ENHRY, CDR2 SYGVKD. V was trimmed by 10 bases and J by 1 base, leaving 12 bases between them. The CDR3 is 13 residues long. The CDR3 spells CATSRDGTDTQYF. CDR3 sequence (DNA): TGTGCCACCAGCCGCGATGGCACAGATACGCAGTATTTT.

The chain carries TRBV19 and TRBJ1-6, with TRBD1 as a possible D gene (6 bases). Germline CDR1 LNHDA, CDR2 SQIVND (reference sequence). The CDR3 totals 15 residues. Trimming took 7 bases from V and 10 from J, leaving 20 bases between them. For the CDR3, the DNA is TGTGCCAGTAAATCCGGGGGGCCGTTAGACTCACCCCTCCACTTT. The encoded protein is CASKSGGPLDSPLHF.

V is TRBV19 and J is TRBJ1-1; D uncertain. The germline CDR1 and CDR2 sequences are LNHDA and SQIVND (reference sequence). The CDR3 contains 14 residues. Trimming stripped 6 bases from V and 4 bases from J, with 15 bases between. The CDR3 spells CASSDLVTGTEAFF. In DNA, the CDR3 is TGTGCCAGTAGCGATCTCGTTACGGGCACTGAAGCTTTCTTT. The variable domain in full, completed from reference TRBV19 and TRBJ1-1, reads DGGITQSPKYLFRKEGQNVTLSCEQNLNHDAMYWYRQDPGQGLRLIYYSQIVNDFQKGDIAEGYSVSREKKESFPLTVTSAQKNPTAFYLCASSDLVTGTEAFFGQGTRLTVV.

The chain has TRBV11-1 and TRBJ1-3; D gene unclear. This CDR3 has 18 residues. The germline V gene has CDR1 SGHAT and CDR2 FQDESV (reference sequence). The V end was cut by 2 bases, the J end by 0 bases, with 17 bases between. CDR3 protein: CASSLSRFETSSGNTIYF. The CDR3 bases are TGTGCCAGCAGCTTATCGAGATTCGAGACATCCTCTGGAAACACCATATATTTT.

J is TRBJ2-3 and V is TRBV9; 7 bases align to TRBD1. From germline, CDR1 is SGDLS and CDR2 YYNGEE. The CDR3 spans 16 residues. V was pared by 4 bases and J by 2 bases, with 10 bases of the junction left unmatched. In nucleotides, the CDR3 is TGTGCCAGCAGCTTAGGTGGACAGGCGAACACAGATACGCAGTATTTT. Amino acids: CASSLGGQANTDTQYF.

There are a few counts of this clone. In nucleotides, the CDR3 is TGTGCCAGTAGAATGCCCCTACAGGAGAACTATGGCTACACCTTC. Amino acids: CASRMPLQENYGYTF. This chain uses TRBV19 with TRBJ1-2; a weak D match, TRBD1 (5 bases). V was trimmed by 6 bases and J by 2 bases, leaving 16 bases between them. In germline, CDR1 is LNHDA, CDR2 SQIVND (reference sequence). The CDR3 runs to 15 residues.

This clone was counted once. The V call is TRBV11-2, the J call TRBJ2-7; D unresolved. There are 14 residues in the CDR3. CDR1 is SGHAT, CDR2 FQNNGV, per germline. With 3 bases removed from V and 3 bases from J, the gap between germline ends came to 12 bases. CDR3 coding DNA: TGTGCCAGCAGCTTGGATTCGGACCTCTACGAGCAGTACTTC. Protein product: CASSLDSDLYEQYF. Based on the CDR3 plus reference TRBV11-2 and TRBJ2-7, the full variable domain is EAGVAQSPRYKIIEKRQSVAFWCNPISGHATLYWYQQILGQGPKLLIQFQNNGVVDDSQLPKDRFSAERLKGVDSTLKIQPAKLEDSAVYLCASSLDSDLYEQYFGPGTRLTVT.

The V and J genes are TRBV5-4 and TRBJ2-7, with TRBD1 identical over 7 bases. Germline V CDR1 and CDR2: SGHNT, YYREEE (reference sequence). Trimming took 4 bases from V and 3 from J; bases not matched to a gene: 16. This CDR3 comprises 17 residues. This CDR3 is CASSIQSGTAAIYEQYF. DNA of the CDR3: TGTGCCAGCAGCATCCAGTCCGGGACAGCTGCAATCTACGAGCAGTACTTC.

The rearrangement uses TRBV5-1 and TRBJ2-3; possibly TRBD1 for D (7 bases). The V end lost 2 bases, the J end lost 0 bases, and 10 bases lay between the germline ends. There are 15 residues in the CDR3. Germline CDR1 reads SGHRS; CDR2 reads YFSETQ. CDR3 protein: CASSLQGRSTDTQYF. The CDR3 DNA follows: TGCGCCAGCAGCTTACAGGGGAGGAGCACAGATACGCAGTATTTT.

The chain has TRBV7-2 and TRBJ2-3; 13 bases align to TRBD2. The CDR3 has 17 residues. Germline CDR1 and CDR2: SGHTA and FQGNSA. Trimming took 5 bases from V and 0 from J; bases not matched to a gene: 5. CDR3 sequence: CASSQRLAGGSTDTQYF. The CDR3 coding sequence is TGTGCCAGCAGCCAACGACTAGCGGGGGGTAGCACAGATACGCAGTATTTT.

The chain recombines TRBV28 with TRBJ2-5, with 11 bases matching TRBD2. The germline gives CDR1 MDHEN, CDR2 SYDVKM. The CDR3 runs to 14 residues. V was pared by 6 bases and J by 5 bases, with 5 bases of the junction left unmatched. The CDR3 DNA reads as TGTGCCAGCAGACTAGCGGGGGAATGGGAGACCCAGTACTTC. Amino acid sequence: CASRLAGEWETQYF.